This passage covers 8 T cell receptor beta chains from one sample sequenced in a study of shared clonotypes between healthy human individuals. Using immunoSEQ multiplex PCR, the repertoire was profiled, and TCRdb retains in-frame clones only, with some absent. The data show roughly 680,000 clones, 72% seen once. The specimen was memory CD4+ T cells sorted from blood. Subset described: CD45RA-negative fraction. Receptors were obtained from a woman aged 25 to 39 in good health.

The CDR3 bases are TGTGCCAGCAGCTTAGGCGGGTCTGGGGCCAACGTCCTGACTTTC. This gives the protein CASSLGGSGANVLTF. The chain joins TRBV7-3 to TRBJ2-6, with D possibly being TRBD2 (5 bases). The V end was cut by 2 bases, the J end by 1 base, with 6 bases between. The CDR3 extends over 15 amino acids. Germline V CDR1 and CDR2: SGHTA, FQGTGA.

The chain's CDR3 is CAWTLGSEGEQYF. The CDR3 DNA reads as TGTGCCTGGACCCTCGGTTCGGAGGGTGAGCAGTACTTC. The chain carries TRBV30 and TRBJ2-7; D might be TRBD2 (6 bases). V was trimmed by 4 bases and J by 7 bases, leaving 17 bases between them. Germline V lookup: CDR1 GTSNPN, CDR2 SVGIG (reference sequence). The CDR3 consists of 13 residues.

This chain links TRBV27 with TRBJ2-6, with D hard to call. With 5 bases removed from V and 0 bases from J, the gap between germline ends came to 20 bases. The CDR3 has 19 amino acids. Germline CDR1 and CDR2: MNHEY and SMNVEV (reference sequence). CDR3 sequence reads: CASSPRPPRSDSGANVLTF. The CDR3 nucleotides are TGTGCCAGCAGTCCCAGACCCCCCCGCTCAGACTCTGGGGCCAACGTCCTGACTTTC. Complete variable domain (other parts from reference TRBV27 and TRBJ2-6): EAQVTQNPRYLITVTGKKLTVTCSQNMNHEYMSWYRQDPGLGLRQIYYSMNVEVTDKGDVPEGYKVSRKEKRNFPLILESPSPNQTSLYFCASSPRPPRSDSGANVLTFGAGSRLTVL.

This clone was counted between two and nine times. The rearrangement uses TRBV5-1 and TRBJ1-1; D is ambiguous. Germline loops: CDR1 SGHRS, CDR2 YFSETQ. The CDR3 consists of 15 residues. The ends were cut back, 0 bases at V and 1 base at J, with 10 bases in the middle. DNA for the CDR3: TGCGCCAGCAGCTTGGAGGGCAGGACGAACACTGAAGCTTTCTTT. Protein sequence: CASSLEGRTNTEAFF. Filled out from reference TRBV5-1 and TRBJ1-1, the complete variable domain reads KAGVTQTPRYLIKTRGQQVTLSCSPISGHRSVSWYQQTPGQGLQFLFEYFSETQRNKGNFPGRFSGRQFSNSRSEMNVSTLELGDSALYLCASSLEGRTNTEAFFGQGTRLTVV.

A remark on this clone: Other DNA sequences within the sample encode an identical CDR3. V gene TRBV6-5 combines with J gene TRBJ2-1, with a possible D match to TRBD2 (5 bases). Trimming stripped 7 bases from V and 0 bases from J, with 10 bases between. CDR1 is MNHEY and CDR2 is SVGAGI in the germline V gene. The CDR3 extends over 14 amino acids. As DNA, the CDR3 is TGTGCCAGCACGCCGGGAAGCTCCTACAATGAGCAGTTCTTC. Amino acids: CASTPGSSYNEQFF.

The V call is TRBV9, the J call TRBJ1-2; D possibly corresponds to TRBD1 (6 bases). V lost 0 bases and J 0 bases, leaving 15 bases between the germline ends. The CDR3 runs 17 residues. Germline V CDR1 and CDR2: SGDLS, YYNGEE. CDR3 DNA sequence: TGTGCCAGCAGCGTAGGAGGGGGTCCCCTAGCTAACTATGGCTACACCTTC. Protein product: CASSVGGGPLANYGYTF.

The V call is TRBV6-5, the J call TRBJ1-5, with D possibly TRBD1 on 6 matching bases. V was cut by 5 bases and J by 6 bases, with 14 bases left in between. CDR1 and CDR2 (germline): MNHEY, SVGAGI. This CDR3 has 14 amino acids. CDR3 in DNA: TGTGCCAGCAGTAGGGACAATTCGGTTCAGCCCCAGCATTTT. Translation gives CASSRDNSVQPQHF.

The chain joins TRBV28 to TRBJ1-3; TRBD1 matches 7 bases. CDR1 is MDHEN, CDR2 SYDVKM, per germline. The CDR3 covers 14 residues. The V segment lost 9 bases and the J segment 4 bases; nucleotides outside the gene matches: 9. CDR3 sequence reads: CARNNRGSGNTIYF. CDR3 DNA: TGTGCCAGAAATAACAGGGGATCGGGAAACACCATATATTTT. The whole variable domain, remainder taken from reference TRBV28 and TRBJ1-3, is DVKVTQSSRYLVKRTGEKVFLECVQDMDHENMFWYRQDPGLGLRLIYFSYDVKMKEKGDIPEGYSVSREKKERFSLILESASTNQTSMYLCARNNRGSGNTIYFGEGSWLTVV.